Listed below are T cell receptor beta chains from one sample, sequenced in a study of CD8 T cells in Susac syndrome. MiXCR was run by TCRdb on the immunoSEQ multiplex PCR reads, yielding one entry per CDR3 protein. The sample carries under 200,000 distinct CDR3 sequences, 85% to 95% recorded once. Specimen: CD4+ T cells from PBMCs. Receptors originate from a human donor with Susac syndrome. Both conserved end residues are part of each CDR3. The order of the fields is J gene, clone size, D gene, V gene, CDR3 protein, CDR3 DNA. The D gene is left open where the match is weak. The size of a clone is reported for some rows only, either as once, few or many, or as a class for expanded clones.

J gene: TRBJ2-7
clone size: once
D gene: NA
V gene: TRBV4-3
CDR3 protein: CASSQEGSYEQYF
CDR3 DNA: TGCGCCAGCAGCCAAGAAGGCTCCTACGAGCAGTACTTC

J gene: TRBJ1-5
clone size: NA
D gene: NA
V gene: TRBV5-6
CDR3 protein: CASSRRLSLNQPQHF
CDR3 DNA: TGTGCCAGCAGCCGCCGATTGAGTCTCAATCAGCCCCAGCATTTT

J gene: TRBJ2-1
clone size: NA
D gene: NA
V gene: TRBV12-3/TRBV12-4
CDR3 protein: CASSLSAEVHNEQFF
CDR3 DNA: TGTGCCAGCAGTTTATCAGCGGAGGTACACAATGAGCAGTTCTTC

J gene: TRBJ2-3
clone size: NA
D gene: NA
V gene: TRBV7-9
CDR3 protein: CASSLSRGGADTQYF
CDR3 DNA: TGTGCCAGCAGCTTAAGCAGGGGTGGAGCAGATACGCAGTATTTT

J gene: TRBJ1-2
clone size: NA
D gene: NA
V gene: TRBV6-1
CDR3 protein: CASKPRATGGYTF
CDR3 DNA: TGTGCCAGCAAGCCGAGGGCGACGGGAGGCTACACCTTC

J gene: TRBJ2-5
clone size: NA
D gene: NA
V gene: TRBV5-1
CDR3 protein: CASSLRILERETQYF
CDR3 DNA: TGCGCCAGCAGCTTGCGGATCCTAGAGCGGGAGACCCAGTACTTC

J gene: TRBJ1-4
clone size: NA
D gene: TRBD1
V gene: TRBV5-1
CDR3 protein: CASSLEGQINEKLFF
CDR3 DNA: TGCGCCAGCAGCTTGGAGGGACAGATCAATGAAAAACTGTTTTTT

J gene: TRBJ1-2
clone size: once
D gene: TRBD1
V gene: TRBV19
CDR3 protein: CATDPGTVYGYTF
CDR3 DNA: TGTGCCACCGATCCGGGGACAGTGTATGGCTACACCTTC

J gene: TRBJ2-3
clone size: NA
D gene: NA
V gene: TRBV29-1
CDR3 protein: CSVRGSEAVDTQYF
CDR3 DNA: TGCAGCGTCCGGGGGTCCGAGGCGGTAGATACGCAGTATTTT

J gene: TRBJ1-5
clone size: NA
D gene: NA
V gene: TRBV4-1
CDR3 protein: CASSLGAVGQPQHF
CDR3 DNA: TGCGCCAGCAGCCTTGGGGCAGTTGGTCAGCCCCAGCATTTT

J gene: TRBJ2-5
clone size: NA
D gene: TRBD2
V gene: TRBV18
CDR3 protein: CASSPSLAGAQETQYF
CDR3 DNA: TGTGCCAGCTCACCATCGCTAGCGGGGGCCCAAGAGACCCAGTACTTC

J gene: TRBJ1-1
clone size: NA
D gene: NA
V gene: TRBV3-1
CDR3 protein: CASSQAAEVVGTEAFF
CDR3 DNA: TGTGCCAGCAGCCAAGCGGCAGAGGTGGTGGGAACTGAAGCTTTCTTT

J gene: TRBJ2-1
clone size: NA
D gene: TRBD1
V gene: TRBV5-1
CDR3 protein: CASFSDRDLFF
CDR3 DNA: TGCGCCAGCTTCTCCGACAGGGATCTGTTCTTC

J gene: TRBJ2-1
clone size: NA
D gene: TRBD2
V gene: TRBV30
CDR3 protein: CAWSGLTSGYNEQFF
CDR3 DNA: TGTGCCTGGAGTGGCCTCACTAGCGGATACAATGAGCAGTTCTTC

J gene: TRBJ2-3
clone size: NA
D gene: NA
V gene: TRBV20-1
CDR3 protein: CSALYGTDTQYF
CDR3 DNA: TGCAGTGCCCTATACGGCACAGATACGCAGTATTTT

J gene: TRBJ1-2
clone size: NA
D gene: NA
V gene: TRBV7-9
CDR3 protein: CASSLTRSELHGYTF
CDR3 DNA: TGTGCCAGCAGCTTGACGAGGTCAGAACTCCATGGCTACACCTTC

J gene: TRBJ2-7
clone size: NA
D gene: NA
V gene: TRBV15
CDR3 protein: CATKQEPGYEQYF
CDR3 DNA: TGTGCCACCAAACAGGAGCCCGGCTACGAGCAGTACTTC

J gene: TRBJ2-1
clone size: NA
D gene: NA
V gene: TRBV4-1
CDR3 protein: CASSQGGRSYNEQFF
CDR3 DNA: TGCGCCAGCAGCCAAGGGGGAAGGTCCTACAATGAGCAGTTCTTC